Sequencing of this T cell receptor beta chain was carried out in a study of T cell changes during pregnancy in multiple sclerosis. Sequenced by immunoSEQ multiplex PCR; TCRdb stores in-frame clones only, minus some. The sample has about 36,000 clones, around 90% seen once; the top ten hold roughly 0.58%. This sequence originates from a female donor with multiple sclerosis, enrolled in a pregnancy study. The sequences come from CD4+ T cells from peripheral blood mononuclear cells, collected in the first trimester of pregnancy.

CDR3 sequence: CASSLGTGSYEQYF. In DNA, the CDR3 is TGTGCCAGCAGCCTCGGGACAGGGTCCTACGAGCAGTACTTC. V is TRBV11-2 and J is TRBJ2-7; 9 positions match TRBD1. The V gene's germline CDR1 is SGHAT and CDR2 FQNNGV. The CDR3 covers 14 residues. With 5 bases clipped from V and 1 base from J, the junction kept 3 bases outside the gene matches.